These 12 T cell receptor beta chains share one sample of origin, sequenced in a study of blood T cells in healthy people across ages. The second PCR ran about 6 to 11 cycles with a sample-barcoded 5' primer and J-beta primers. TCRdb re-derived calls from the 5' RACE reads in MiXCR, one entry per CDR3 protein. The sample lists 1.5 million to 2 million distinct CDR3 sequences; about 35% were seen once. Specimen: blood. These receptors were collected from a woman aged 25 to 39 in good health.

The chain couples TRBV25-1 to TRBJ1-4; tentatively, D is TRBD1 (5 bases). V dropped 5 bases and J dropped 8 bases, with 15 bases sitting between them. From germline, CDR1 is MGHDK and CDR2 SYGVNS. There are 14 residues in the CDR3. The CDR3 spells CASSREERDEKLFF. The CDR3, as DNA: TGTGCCAGCAGTCGAGAGGAGAGGGACGAAAAACTGTTTTTT.

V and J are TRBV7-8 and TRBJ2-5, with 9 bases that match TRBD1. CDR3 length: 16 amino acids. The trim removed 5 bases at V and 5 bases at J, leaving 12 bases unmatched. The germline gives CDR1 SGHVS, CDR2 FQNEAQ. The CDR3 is CASSVTGGRTGETQYF. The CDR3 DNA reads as TGTGCCAGCAGCGTAACAGGGGGCCGGACTGGGGAGACCCAGTACTTC.

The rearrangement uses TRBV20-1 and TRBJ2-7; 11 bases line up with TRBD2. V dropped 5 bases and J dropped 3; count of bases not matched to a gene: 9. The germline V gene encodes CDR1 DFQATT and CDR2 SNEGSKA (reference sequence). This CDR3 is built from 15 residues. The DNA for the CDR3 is TGCAGTGCTGACCGGACTAGCGGGTTATGCTACGAGCAGTACTTC. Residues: CSADRTSGLCYEQYF.

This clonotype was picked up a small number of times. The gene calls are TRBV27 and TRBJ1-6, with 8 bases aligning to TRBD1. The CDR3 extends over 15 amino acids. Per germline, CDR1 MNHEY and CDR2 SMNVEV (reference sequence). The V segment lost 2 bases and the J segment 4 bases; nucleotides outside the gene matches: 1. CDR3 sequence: CASSLRQGYNSPLHF. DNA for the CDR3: TGTGCCAGCAGTTTACGACAGGGGTATAATTCACCCCTCCACTTT.

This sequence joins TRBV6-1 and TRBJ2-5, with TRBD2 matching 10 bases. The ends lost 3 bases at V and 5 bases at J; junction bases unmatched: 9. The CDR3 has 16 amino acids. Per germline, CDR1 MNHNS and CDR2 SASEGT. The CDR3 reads CASSEGGSGRSETQYF. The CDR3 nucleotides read TGTGCCAGCAGTGAGGGGGGTAGCGGGAGGAGTGAGACCCAGTACTTC.

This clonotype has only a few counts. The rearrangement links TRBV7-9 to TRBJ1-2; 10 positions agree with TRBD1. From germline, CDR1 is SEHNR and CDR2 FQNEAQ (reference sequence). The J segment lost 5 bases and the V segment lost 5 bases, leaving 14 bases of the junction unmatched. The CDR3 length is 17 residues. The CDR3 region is CASSPEGPTGGAYGYTF. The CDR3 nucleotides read TGTGCCAGCAGCCCCGAGGGTCCGACAGGGGGCGCATATGGCTACACCTTC.

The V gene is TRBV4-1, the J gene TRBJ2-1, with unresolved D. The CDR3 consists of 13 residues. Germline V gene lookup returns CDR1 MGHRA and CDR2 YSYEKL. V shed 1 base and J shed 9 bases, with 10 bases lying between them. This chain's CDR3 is CASSQVSQLEQFF. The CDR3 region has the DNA TGCGCCAGCAGCCAAGTCTCACAGCTTGAGCAGTTCTTC.

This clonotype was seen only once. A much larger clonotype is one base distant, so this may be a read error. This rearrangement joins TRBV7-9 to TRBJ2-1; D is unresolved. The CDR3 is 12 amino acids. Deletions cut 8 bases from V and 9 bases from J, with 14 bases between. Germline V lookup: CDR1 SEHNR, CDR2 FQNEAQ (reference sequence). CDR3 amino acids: CASGPRGGEQFF. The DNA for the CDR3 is TGTGCCAGCGGCCCTCGAGGCGGTGAGCAGTTCTTC.

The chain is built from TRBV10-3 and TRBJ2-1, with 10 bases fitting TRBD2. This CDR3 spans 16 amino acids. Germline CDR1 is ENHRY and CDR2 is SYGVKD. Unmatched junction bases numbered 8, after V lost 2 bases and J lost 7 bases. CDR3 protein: CAISEGASGSPNEQFF. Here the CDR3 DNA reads TGTGCCATCAGTGAGGGTGCTAGCGGGAGTCCGAATGAGCAGTTCTTC.

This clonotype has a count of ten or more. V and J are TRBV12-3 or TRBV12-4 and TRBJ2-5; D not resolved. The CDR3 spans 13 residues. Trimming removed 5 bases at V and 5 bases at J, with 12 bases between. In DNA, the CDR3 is TGTGCCAGCAGTCCGGGCTTAGTGGAGACCCAGTACTTC. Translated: CASSPGLVETQYF.

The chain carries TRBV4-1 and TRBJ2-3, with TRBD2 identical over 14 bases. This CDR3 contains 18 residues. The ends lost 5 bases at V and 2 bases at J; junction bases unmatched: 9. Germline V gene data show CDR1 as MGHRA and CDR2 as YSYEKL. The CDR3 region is CASSTRTSGGLPTDTQYF. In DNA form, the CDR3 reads TGCGCCAGCAGCACTCGGACTAGCGGGGGGCTCCCCACAGATACGCAGTATTTT.

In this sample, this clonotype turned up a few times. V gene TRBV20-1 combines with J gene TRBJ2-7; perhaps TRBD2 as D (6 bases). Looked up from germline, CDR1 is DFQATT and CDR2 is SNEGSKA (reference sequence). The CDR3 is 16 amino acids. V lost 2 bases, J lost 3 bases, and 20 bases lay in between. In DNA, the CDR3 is TGCAGTGCTAGAATTGCGGGGAGCAGACTAAACTACGAGCAGTACTTC. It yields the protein CSARIAGSRLNYEQYF.